This passage covers 15 T cell receptor beta chains from one sample sequenced in a study of beta chain features in type 1 diabetes. Every bit of the isolated RNA underwent reverse transcription, so sequencing read expressed TCRB transcripts. TCRdb keeps only in-frame clones here, not all; method: immunoSEQ multiplex PCR. The profile shows 810,000 or so clones, about a sixth of them singletons. The specimen sequenced was naive CD4+ T cells from blood. Receptors were obtained from a woman between 18 and 30 years old in good health.

This chain links TRBV5-5 with TRBJ2-1; the D is unclear. Trimming left V 4 bases short and J 5 bases short, with 10 bases between. CDR1 SGHKS and CDR2 YYEKEE come from the germline V gene (reference sequence). This CDR3 contains 13 residues. The CDR3 region has the DNA TGTGCCAGCAGCCAAGATCCCCACAATGAGCAGTTCTTC. Translation: CASSQDPHNEQFF.

This chain connects TRBV5-4 to TRBJ2-1; possible D gene TRBD2, 6 bases. V dropped 2 bases and J dropped 2 bases, with 11 bases sitting between them. From germline, CDR1 is SGHNT and CDR2 YYREEE (reference sequence). The CDR3 is 15 residues long. CDR3 nucleotides: TGTGCCAGCAGCTTAGGCGGGGCAACCTACAATGAGCAGTTCTTC. Translation: CASSLGGATYNEQFF.

This chain uses TRBV6-5 with TRBJ1-1; D not resolved. Germline V lookup: CDR1 MNHEY, CDR2 SVGAGI. The CDR3 extends over 11 amino acids. The V and J ends lost 4 bases and 8 bases respectively, with 8 bases between them. In nucleotides, the CDR3 is TGTGCCAGCAGTTCGGAGCCAGAAGCTTTCTTT. Translated, it gives CASSSEPEAFF.

This clone was observed a handful of times. Other DNA sequences from this sample encode an identical CDR3 as well. This chain connects TRBV4-2 to TRBJ2-1; D gene uncertain. Germline V gives CDR1 LGHNA, CDR2 YNFKEQ. Trimming took off 1 base at V and 8 bases at J, with 3 bases between the two ends. CDR3 size: 11 residues. DNA of the CDR3: TGTGCCAGCAGCCAAGCATATGAGCAGTTCTTC. Translated, it gives CASSQAYEQFF.

This clone has just a few counts. The chain employs TRBV28 and TRBJ1-1; D call uncertain. Deletions cut 6 bases from V and 11 bases from J, with 22 bases between. Germline CDR1 reads MDHEN; CDR2 reads SYDVKM. This CDR3 is 14 amino acids long. The CDR3 region has the DNA TGTGCCAGCAGCCCCGCGGCGAGGGTTGAGTTGGCTTTCTTT. This codes for CASSPAARVELAFF.

The gene calls are TRBV28 and TRBJ2-5; 9 bases are shared with TRBD1. Germline trimming cut 4 bases from V and 7 bases from J; bases unmatched to any gene: 10. The germline CDR1 and CDR2 sequences are MDHEN and SYDVKM. This CDR3 has 15 amino acids. The CDR3 loop is CASSSPRQGVGTQYF. CDR3 bases: TGTGCCAGCAGTTCTCCCAGACAGGGGGTCGGGACCCAGTACTTC.

V and J are TRBV7-6 and TRBJ1-3, with no clear D. The ends were cut back, 10 bases at V and 3 bases at J, with 16 bases in the middle. This CDR3 spans 14 amino acids. Germline lookup yields CDR1 SGHVS and CDR2 FNYEAQ. The CDR3 coding sequence is TGTGCCACTCGGACGCCTCGGAGTGGAAACACCATATATTTT. This sequence encodes CATRTPRSGNTIYF.

This clone was counted between two and nine times. The chain combines TRBV9 with TRBJ2-5; D perhaps matches TRBD2 (5 bases). Trimming took 0 bases from V and 1 from J, leaving 16 bases between them. The germline gives CDR1 SGDLS, CDR2 YYNGEE. CDR3 length equals 17 residues. CDR3 protein: CASSVGGGLVGQETQYF. The CDR3 DNA follows: TGTGCCAGCAGCGTAGGAGGAGGCCTAGTGGGCCAAGAGACCCAGTACTTC.

This clone was seen a few times. The chain uses TRBV25-1 and TRBJ1-1; the match to TRBD1 covers 7 bases. V trimming: 8 bases; J trimming: 11 bases; junction bases outside the gene matches: 11. The CDR3 spans 12 residues. CDR1 and CDR2 (germline): MGHDK, SYGVNS. The CDR3 protein is CASGLQTGRAFF. The CDR3 nucleotides are TGTGCCAGCGGTCTGCAGACAGGGCGTGCTTTCTTT.

This chain links TRBV6-1 with TRBJ2-5; 9 positions agree with TRBD1. Germline CDR1 is MNHNS and CDR2 is SASEGT. This CDR3 has 13 amino acids. The trim removed 6 bases at V and 5 bases at J, leaving 4 bases unmatched. As DNA, the CDR3 is TGTGCCAGCAGACAGGGGGCCCGGGAGACCCAGTACTTC. This translates into CASRQGARETQYF.

The V gene is TRBV18, the J gene TRBJ2-3; 7 nucleotides agree with TRBD2. The V segment lost 2 bases and the J segment 6 bases; nucleotides outside the gene matches: 8. Germline values: CDR1 KGHSH, CDR2 LQKENI. The CDR3 is 15 amino acids. This chain's CDR3 is CASSPAAGDGDTQYF. The CDR3 bases are TGTGCCAGCTCACCAGCGGCGGGAGATGGGGATACGCAGTATTTT.

The chain carries TRBV27 and TRBJ1-1; D is ambiguous. The CDR3 extends over 12 amino acids. The V end lost 6 bases, the J end lost 5 bases, and 10 bases lay between the germline ends. CDR1 MNHEY and CDR2 SMNVEV come from the germline V gene (reference sequence). The CDR3 is CASSPRGTEAFF. The CDR3 DNA follows: TGTGCCAGCAGCCCGAGAGGAACTGAAGCTTTCTTT.

The chain couples TRBV4-3 to TRBJ2-5, with D possibly called TRBD1 or TRBD2 (5 bases each). The germline V gene encodes CDR1 LGHNA and CDR2 YSLEER. This CDR3 region has 15 residues. The V and J ends lost 4 bases and 5 bases respectively, with 17 bases between them. CDR3 region: CASSRPGTLGETQYF. Written as DNA, the CDR3 is TGCGCCAGCAGCCGTCCCGGGACCCTAGGGGAGACCCAGTACTTC.

This clone has a handful of counts. This chain joins TRBV28 and TRBJ1-1, with unresolved D. This CDR3 has 12 residues. Trimming stripped 2 bases from V and 3 bases from J, with 4 bases between. CDR1 and CDR2 (germline): MDHEN, SYDVKM. CDR3 in amino acids: CASSLKYTEAFF. The CDR3 DNA reads TGTGCCAGCAGTTTAAAGTACACTGAAGCTTTCTTT.

The rearrangement joins TRBV28 to TRBJ1-5, with D unresolved. The germline V gene encodes CDR1 MDHEN and CDR2 SYDVKM. This CDR3 spans 16 amino acids. With 3 bases removed from V and 1 base from J, the gap between germline ends came to 13 bases. This chain's CDR3 is CASSFGDLGSNQPQHF. The CDR3 DNA sequence: TGTGCCAGCAGTTTTGGGGATTTGGGAAGCAATCAGCCCCAGCATTTT.